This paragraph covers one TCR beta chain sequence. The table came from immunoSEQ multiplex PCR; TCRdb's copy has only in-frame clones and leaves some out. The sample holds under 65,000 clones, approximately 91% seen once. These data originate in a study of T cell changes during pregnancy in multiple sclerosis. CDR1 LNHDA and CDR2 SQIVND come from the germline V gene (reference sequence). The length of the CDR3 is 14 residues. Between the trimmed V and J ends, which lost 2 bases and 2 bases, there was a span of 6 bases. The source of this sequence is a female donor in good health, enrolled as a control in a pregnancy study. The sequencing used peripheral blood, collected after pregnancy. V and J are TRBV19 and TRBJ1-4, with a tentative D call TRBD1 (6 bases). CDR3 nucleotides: TGTGCCAGTAGTATAACAGGGACTAATGAAAAACTGTTTTTT. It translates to CASSITGTNEKLFF.